The T cell receptor beta chain under discussion was sequenced for a study of blood T cell repertoires in COVID-19. About the study: Acute-phase and convalescent COVID-19 samples originated in the United States, Italy and Spain. PBMCs, B-cell-depleted T cells, or T cells were the source of the cDNA or gDNA that made up the material.

Original data processing: Using reference gene primer amplification, nucleated cell counts were estimated. Method: immunoSEQ multiplex PCR; TCRdb's copy keeps in-frame clones and lacks some. Clonal size and the V and J genes are those of that table, whereas D and trimming came from the DNA. The sample contains 90,000 to 100,000 clones, roughly 80% of which appear only once. The material sequenced was peripheral blood. This clonotype originated in a man in his 60s with acute or convalescent COVID-19.

The CDR3 nucleotides are TGTGCCAGCAGAAGTGCAGGGCCCGACCAAGAGACCCAGTACTTC. Residues: CASRSAGPDQETQYF. The J gene is TRBJ2-5, the V gene TRBV28; TRBD1 is a possible D gene (5 bases). Germline-derived CDR1 and CDR2 are MDHEN and SYDVKM. The ends were cut back, 6 bases at V and 0 bases at J, with 14 bases in the middle. The CDR3 has 15 amino acids.